This T cell receptor beta chain was found in a study of cytomegalovirus exposure and HLA in healthy donors. This CDR3 has 15 residues. Germline V gene lookup returns CDR1 MNHEY and CDR2 SVGAGI. The ends were cut back, 8 bases at V and 2 bases at J, with 17 bases in the middle. The table lists this clone with a count of one. The PCR made use of 60 Vbeta and 13 Jbeta primers. Generated by immunoSEQ multiplex PCR, the TCRdb table keeps only in-frame clones and is missing some. The sample has over 55,000 clones; 80% are singletons. This sequence was found in a male donor in good health and CMV-seronegative. The genes are TRBV6-5 and TRBJ2-3; weak D call: TRBD2 (6 bases). Material: PBMCs. The CDR3 DNA reads as TGTGCCAGCGGCCCCGACTCTAGCGACACAGATACGCAGTATTTT. Protein sequence: CASGPDSSDTDTQYF.